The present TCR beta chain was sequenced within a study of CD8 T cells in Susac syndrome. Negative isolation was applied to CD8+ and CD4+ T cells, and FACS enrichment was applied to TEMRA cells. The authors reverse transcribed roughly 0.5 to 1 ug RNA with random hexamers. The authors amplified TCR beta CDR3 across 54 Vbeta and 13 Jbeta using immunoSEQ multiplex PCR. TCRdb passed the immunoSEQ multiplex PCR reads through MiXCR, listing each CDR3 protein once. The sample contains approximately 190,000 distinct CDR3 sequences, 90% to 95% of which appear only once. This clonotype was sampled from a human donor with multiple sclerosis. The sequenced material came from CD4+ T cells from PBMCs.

The CDR3 DNA follows: TGTGCCAGCAGTTTAATCAAGGCCTTCGGAATGAACGAGCAGTACTTC. Protein: CASSLIKAFGMNEQYF. The rearrangement links TRBV12-3 or TRBV12-4 to TRBJ2-7; D is undetermined. Trimming pared 2 bases from V and 5 bases from J, leaving 19 bases between. CDR3 length equals 16 residues.